Presented here are 28 T cell receptor beta chains from one specimen sequenced in a study of T-cell reconstitution after alpha-beta-depleted transplantation in children. As it was prepared, the TCRbeta library received unique molecular identifiers. Each CDR3 protein gets one entry after TCRdb re-called the PCR reads with MiXCR. The sample records some 120,000 distinct CDR3 sequences, 10% being singletons. The starting material was PBMCs, obtained before TCRalphabeta/CD19-depleted stem cell transplant. These receptors came from a boy aged 2 to 10 with acute lymphoblastic leukemia, due to receive a stem cell transplant.

This clonotype was seen ten or more times. The genes are TRBV7-9 and TRBJ2-4, with D perhaps assigned TRBD1 or TRBD2 (6 bases each). The CDR3 consists of 16 residues. Germline CDR1 SEHNR, CDR2 FQNEAQ (reference sequence). Trimming shortened V by 1 base and J by 0 bases, and 10 bases separated the two germline ends. CDR3 amino acids: CASSLEGGGAKNIQYF. DNA for the CDR3: TGTGCCAGCAGCTTAGAGGGGGGAGGAGCCAAAAACATTCAGTACTTC.

V usage is TRBV5-1 and J usage is TRBJ2-5; no clear D gene. Trimming took 2 bases from V and 3 from J, leaving 8 bases between them. The CDR3 is 13 residues long. Germline V gene sequence: CDR1 SGHRS, CDR2 YFSETQ. The chain's CDR3 is CASSLSDEETQYF. DNA for the CDR3: TGCGCCAGCAGCTTATCAGATGAAGAGACCCAGTACTTC.

This clonotype was seen a handful of times. J is TRBJ2-7 and V is TRBV5-1; D may match TRBD1 or TRBD2 (5 bases each). Trimming took off 4 bases at V and 3 bases at J, with 14 bases between the two ends. The CDR3 is made up of 14 amino acids. Germline CDR1 and CDR2: SGHRS and YFSETQ. DNA for the CDR3: TGCGCCAGCAGCCCACCGGGACGCCACTACGAGCAGTACTTC. Protein: CASSPPGRHYEQYF.

V is TRBV5-1 and J is TRBJ2-3; possibly TRBD1 for D (5 bases). This CDR3 region has 16 residues. The V and J ends lost 2 bases and 2 bases respectively, with 15 bases between them. Germline CDR1 reads SGHRS; CDR2 reads YFSETQ. CDR3 sequence: CASSLGVGRSTDTQYF. The CDR3 region has the DNA TGCGCCAGCAGCTTAGGGGTAGGGCGGTCCACAGATACGCAGTATTTT.

The chain links TRBV20-1 to TRBJ2-7; 7 bases are a match to TRBD2. The CDR3 is made up of 15 amino acids. Germline loops: CDR1 DFQATT, CDR2 SNEGSKA (reference sequence). Unmatched junction bases numbered 8, after V lost 0 bases and J lost 3 bases. CDR3 sequence: CSARDLSGSVYEQYF. The CDR3 DNA follows: TGCAGTGCTAGAGACCTTAGCGGGTCCGTCTACGAGCAGTACTTC.

The J gene is TRBJ2-4, the V gene TRBV4-2; D remains unclear. The CDR3 extends over 15 amino acids. Germline lookup yields CDR1 LGHNA and CDR2 YNFKEQ. V lost 2 bases and J lost 4, with 12 bases in between. DNA of the CDR3: TGTGCCAGCAGCCAAAGGAATAACAGAAAAAACATTCAGTACTTC. It translates to CASSQRNNRKNIQYF.

This clonotype occurred many times. The junction differs from germline at one of its ends, possibly a read error. V usage is TRBV7-7 and J usage is TRBJ2-1; a possible D gene is TRBD1 (6 bases). The germline gives CDR1 SSHAT, CDR2 FNYEAQ (reference sequence). The CDR3 extends over 13 amino acids. The CDR3, as DNA: TGTGCTAGCAGCTTCCCAGGGGCTTCTGAGCAGTTCTTC. This encodes CASSFPGASEQFF. Supplemented by reference TRBV7-7 and TRBJ2-1, the full variable domain reads GAGVSQSPRYKVTKRGQDVTLRCDPISSHATLYWYQQALGQGPEFLTYFNYEAQPDKSGLPSDRFSAERPEGSISTLTIQRTEQRDSAMYRCASSFPGASEQFFGPGTRLTVL.

This clonotype was seen a handful of times. The genes are TRBV12-3 or TRBV12-4 and TRBJ2-7; the D gene is possibly TRBD2 (6 bases). Trimming pared 6 bases from V and 2 bases from J, leaving 14 bases between. The CDR3 is made up of 14 amino acids. CDR3 DNA: TGTGCCAGCAGGGATCAGGGAGGAGCCTACGAGCAGTACTTC. Translation: CASRDQGGAYEQYF.

The chain recombines TRBV5-1 with TRBJ2-7, with D unclear. V was trimmed by 4 bases and J by 3 bases, leaving 14 bases between them. Germline loops: CDR1 SGHRS, CDR2 YFSETQ. CDR3 length: 14 residues. CDR3 DNA: TGCGCCAGCAGCGCCGAACTGGTCAGCTACGAGCAGTACTTC. This encodes CASSAELVSYEQYF.

The rearrangement uses TRBV10-1 and TRBJ2-1, with D hard to call. Trimming cost V 6 bases and J 6 bases, with 6 bases left between them. Germline CDR1 WNHNN, CDR2 SYGVQD (reference sequence). CDR3 length: 11 amino acids. The CDR3 DNA follows: TGCGCCAGCAGGGTCCTCAATGAGCAGTTCTTC. Translation gives CASRVLNEQFF.

The chain employs TRBV12-3 or TRBV12-4 and TRBJ2-5; 11 nucleotides line up with TRBD2. V lost 6 bases, J lost 4 bases, and 10 bases stayed unmatched. The CDR3 is made up of 16 amino acids. In DNA form, the CDR3 reads TGTGCCAGCAGGAAAAATAGCGGGAGGGCCGGAGAGACCCAGTACTTC. It yields the protein CASRKNSGRAGETQYF.

This chain connects TRBV18 to TRBJ2-3; D uncertain. There are 12 residues in the CDR3. Germline V lookup: CDR1 KGHSH, CDR2 LQKENI. V lost 5 bases and J lost 0, with 3 bases in between. The CDR3 sequence: CASSTSTDTQYF. CDR3 sequence (DNA): TGTGCCAGCTCAACTAGCACAGATACGCAGTATTTT.

This clonotype was seen ten or more times. The chain has TRBV20-1 and TRBJ2-1, with TRBD2 identical over 10 bases. Germline CDR1 reads DFQATT; CDR2 reads SNEGSKA (reference sequence). CDR3 length: 15 residues. Trimming cost V 5 bases and J 3 bases; bases outside gene matches: 7. The CDR3 is CSAGTTSGFYNEQFF. CDR3 nucleotide sequence: TGCAGTGCTGGTACGACTAGCGGGTTCTACAATGAGCAGTTCTTC.

This clonotype showed up just a few times. The chain carries TRBV27 and TRBJ2-5; 7 bases fit TRBD2. This CDR3 is built from 18 residues. The trim removed 0 bases at V and 4 bases at J, leaving 14 bases unmatched. Germline-derived CDR1 and CDR2 are MNHEY and SMNVEV (reference sequence). The CDR3 DNA sequence: TGTGCCAGCAGTTTATCGGGGGGAGCGGGACGACCCCCAGAGACCCAGTACTTC. It codes for CASSLSGGAGRPPETQYF.

This clonotype was recorded at least ten times. The chain combines TRBV7-3 with TRBJ2-7, with a tentative D call TRBD2 (6 bases). Germline assignment: CDR1 SGHTA and CDR2 FQGTGA. The CDR3 is 16 residues long. Deletions cut 5 bases from V and 5 bases from J, with 22 bases between. The CDR3 DNA sequence: TGTGCCAGCAGCCTACGTGGTGCCCCGGGAGTTAACGAGCAGTACTTC. It specifies CASSLRGAPGVNEQYF.

This clonotype was counted between two and nine times. V usage is TRBV7-2 and J usage is TRBJ2-3; D is perhaps TRBD1 (5 bases). In germline, CDR1 is SGHTA, CDR2 FQGNSA. Trimming removed 5 bases from V and 0 bases from J, with 9 bases in between. The CDR3 length is 14 residues. CDR3 nucleotide sequence: TGTGCCAGCAGCCCAGGACATAGCACAGATACGCAGTATTTT. It translates to CASSPGHSTDTQYF.

This clonotype was seen a handful of times. The chain recombines TRBV16 with TRBJ1-3; TRBD1 matches at 7 bases. J gave up 0 bases and V 2 bases, and 13 bases lay outside the gene matches. This CDR3 spans 19 amino acids. Germline V gene lookup returns CDR1 KGHSY and CDR2 FQNENV. The CDR3 spells CASSQQRGTAVGSGNTIYF. The CDR3 bases are TGTGCCAGCAGCCAACAGAGGGGGACAGCCGTCGGCTCTGGAAACACCATATATTTT.

V usage is TRBV15 and J usage is TRBJ1-2, with D hard to call. Germline V gene data show CDR1 as LNHNV and CDR2 as YYDKDF (reference sequence). The CDR3 totals 13 residues. Trimming took off 3 bases at V and 8 bases at J, with 13 bases between the two ends. This CDR3 is CATSRAGSVGYTF. In DNA form, the CDR3 reads TGTGCCACCAGCAGGGCCGGATCAGTGGGCTACACCTTC.

This clonotype showed up just a few times. The chain employs TRBV20-1 and TRBJ2-1; D might be TRBD2 (6 bases). This CDR3 is built from 16 residues. Germline CDR1 reads DFQATT; CDR2 reads SNEGSKA (reference sequence). Trimming stripped 0 bases from V and 7 bases from J, with 19 bases between. The CDR3 DNA reads TGCAGTGCTAGAGACGCTTCGGGACCCCGGGGGAATGAGCAGTTCTTC. Translation gives CSARDASGPRGNEQFF.

This sequence joins TRBV12-3 or TRBV12-4 and TRBJ2-3; the match to TRBD2 covers 10 bases. V lost 3 bases, J lost 9 bases, and 12 bases stayed unmatched. This CDR3 contains 16 residues. The CDR3 loop is CASSLVGLALRPTQYF. In DNA form, the CDR3 reads TGTGCCAGCAGTTTGGTGGGACTAGCGCTACGGCCCACGCAGTATTTT.

This clonotype has only a few counts. V is TRBV4-2 and J is TRBJ2-1; 7 bases are shared with TRBD1. The junction had 7 bases not matched to a gene; V was cut back by 8 bases and J by 3 bases. The CDR3 loop spans 14 amino acids. CDR1 and CDR2 from the germline V gene are LGHNA and YNFKEQ. The CDR3 sequence: CASGGQADYNEQFF. Written as DNA, the CDR3 is TGTGCCAGCGGCGGACAGGCGGACTACAATGAGCAGTTCTTC.

This clonotype was seen ten or more times. The CDR3 nucleotides are TGCAGTGCGGAACCGGGACTAGCTTCAGATACGCAGTATTTT. It yields the protein CSAEPGLASDTQYF. V is TRBV20-1 and J is TRBJ2-3; 9 bases map to TRBD2. V lost 6 bases, J lost 4 bases, and 8 bases stayed unmatched. The CDR3 extends over 14 amino acids. Germline V CDR1 and CDR2: DFQATT, SNEGSKA (reference sequence).

This clonotype was counted a few times. This chain uses TRBV5-1 with TRBJ2-1; D is unclear. Trimming cost V 4 bases and J 0 bases, with 11 bases left between them. In germline, CDR1 is SGHRS, CDR2 YFSETQ. There are 15 residues in the CDR3. As DNA, the CDR3 is TGCGCCAGCAGCGCATTATGGAGCTCCTACAATGAGCAGTTCTTC. It translates to CASSALWSSYNEQFF.

This clonotype was observed once. The chain joins TRBV2 to TRBJ2-5; the D gene is possibly TRBD2 (6 bases). This CDR3 is built from 14 residues. Germline V lookup: CDR1 SNHLY, CDR2 FYNNEI. The V end lost 6 bases, the J end lost 7 bases, and 18 bases lay between the germline ends. Written as DNA, the CDR3 is TGTGCCAGCAGGAGAGGTCAGGACTACGGGACCCAGTACTTC. Protein sequence: CASRRGQDYGTQYF.

There are many counts of this clonotype. The chain employs TRBV7-9 and TRBJ2-5; 11 positions match TRBD2. This CDR3 has 17 amino acids. CDR1 and CDR2 from the germline V gene are SEHNR and FQNEAQ (reference sequence). The V gene end was trimmed by 4 bases and the J gene end by 1 base; junction bases not matched to a gene: 8. The CDR3 loop reads CASSYSRTSGPQETQYF. In DNA form, the CDR3 reads TGTGCCAGCAGCTACTCCCGGACTAGCGGGCCCCAAGAGACCCAGTACTTC. The entire variable domain, with the rest obtained from reference TRBV7-9 and TRBJ2-5, is as follows: DTGVSQNPRHKITKRGQNVTFRCDPISEHNRLYWYRQTLGQGPEFLTYFQNEAQLEKSRLLSDRFSAERPKGSFSTLEIQRTEQGDSAMYLCASSYSRTSGPQETQYFGPGTRLLVL.

This clonotype came up a few times. The chain uses TRBV5-1 and TRBJ2-7, with D hard to call. The germline V gene has CDR1 SGHRS and CDR2 YFSETQ. The CDR3 is made up of 17 amino acids. V was pared by 3 bases and J by 0 bases, with 19 bases between. The CDR3 here is CASSSPESAKRSYEQYF. Here the CDR3 DNA reads TGCGCCAGCAGCTCACCGGAGAGCGCGAAACGCTCCTACGAGCAGTACTTC.

Ten or more counts support this clonotype. The chain joins TRBV5-5 to TRBJ2-1, with D possibly TRBD2 on 5 matching bases. The CDR3 has 16 amino acids. Trimming took off 4 bases at V and 0 bases at J, with 14 bases between the two ends. CDR1 and CDR2 from the germline V gene are SGHKS and YYEKEE (reference sequence). CDR3 nucleotides: TGTGCCAGCAGCGCCTCTAGCCCCAGCTCCTACAATGAGCAGTTCTTC. Amino acid sequence: CASSASSPSSYNEQFF.

This clonotype was recorded at least ten times. The V and J genes are TRBV5-1 and TRBJ2-7, with TRBD2 matching 7 bases. After removal of 1 base from V and 6 bases from J, the junction contained 7 bases not matched to a gene. Germline lookup yields CDR1 SGHRS and CDR2 YFSETQ. This CDR3 is 14 amino acids long. The CDR3: CASSLTGTNIEQYF. Written as DNA, the CDR3 is TGCGCCAGCAGCTTGACCGGGACTAACATCGAGCAGTACTTC.